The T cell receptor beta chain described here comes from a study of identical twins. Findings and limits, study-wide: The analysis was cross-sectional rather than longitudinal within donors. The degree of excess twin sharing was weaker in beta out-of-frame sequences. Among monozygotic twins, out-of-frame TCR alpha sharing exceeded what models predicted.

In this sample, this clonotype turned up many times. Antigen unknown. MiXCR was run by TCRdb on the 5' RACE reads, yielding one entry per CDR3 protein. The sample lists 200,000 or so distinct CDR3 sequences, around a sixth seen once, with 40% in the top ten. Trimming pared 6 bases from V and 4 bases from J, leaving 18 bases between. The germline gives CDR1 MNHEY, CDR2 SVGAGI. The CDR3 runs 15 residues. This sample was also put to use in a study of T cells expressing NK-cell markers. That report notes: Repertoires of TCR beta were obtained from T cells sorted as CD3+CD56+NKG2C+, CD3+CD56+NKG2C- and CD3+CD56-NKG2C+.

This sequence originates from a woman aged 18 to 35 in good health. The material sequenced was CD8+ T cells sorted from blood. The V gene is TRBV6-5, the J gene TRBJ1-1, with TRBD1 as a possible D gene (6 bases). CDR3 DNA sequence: TGTGCCAGCAGAGCCCCAGGGGAGGGTGGCACTGAAGCTTTCTTT. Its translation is CASRAPGEGGTEAFF.